This TCR beta chain was profiled in a study of OX40 agonist ivuxolimab in advanced cancers. General study points: Partly responding patients at 0.1-3.0 mg/kg showed some of the smallest clonal expansion.

CDR3 length equals 14 residues. V lost 2 bases and J lost 5, with 10 bases in between. Germline V gene data show CDR1 as MNHNS and CDR2 as SASEGT. At baseline, cycle 4 day 1, and cycle 7 day 1, blood was sampled. For this clone: Its target is not known.

TCRdb keeps only in-frame clones here, not all; method: immunoSEQ multiplex PCR. The table has around 100,000 clones, about 92% seen once; the top ten hold about 0.24%. This rearrangement joins TRBV6-1 to TRBJ1-5; D is unresolved. This receptor was identified in an adult with an advanced solid tumor such as melanoma, head and neck, liver or kidney cancer. Sequencing used CD4+ or CD8+ T cells sorted from blood, obtained in a trial of the OX40 agonist ivuxolimab. CDR3 protein: CASSEIFRHQPQHF. In nucleotides, the CDR3 is TGTGCCAGCAGTGAAATATTTCGGCATCAGCCCCAGCATTTT.